This T cell receptor beta chain was identified in a study of T-cell reconstitution after alpha-beta-depleted transplantation in children (dated by TCRdb to the mid-2010s). A note on the overall study: T-cell immune reconstitution after TCRalphabeta/CD19-depleted allogeneic hematopoietic cell transplantation in children was quantitatively tracked in the study by means of TCR repertoire profiling.

General findings and caveats noted by the study authors: In some patients, the high TCRbeta diversity seen at day 60 was put down to recipient T cells and intrathymic progenitors that had survived conditioning. Apparently early alphabetaT-cell count recovery about two months after transplant reportedly relied on only several hundred rapidly expanded clones derived from non-depleted graft cells. Hyperexpanded clone frequencies declined over subsequent months; after one year, T-cell counts and TCRbeta diversity were mostly attributed to newly produced T cells.

Details on this clonotype: Its antigen target is currently unknown. Qualities for individual bases were not recorded, and no much larger clone is one base off.

The germline V gene specifies SGHDT as CDR1 and YYEEEE as CDR2. From its cysteine to its phenylalanine, the CDR3 spans 18 amino acids. Of the read, only the CDR3 DNA is kept; its 54 bases are in frame from base 1. Relative to germline, V is missing 4 bases and J is missing 9 bases, with 17 bases of the junction outside any gene match. Libraries were constructed by PCR. The data were produced on an Illumina HiSeq 2500. TCR library preparation used molecular barcoding, with unique molecular identifiers applied to normalize quantification of the TCRbeta repertoire. TCRdb reworked the public reads: Q25 trimming with fastp, MiXCR clone assembly, productive beta chains retained. Every entry covers one CDR3 protein and lists the most common genes and DNA from its rows. The sample has hundreds of thousands of distinct CDR3 sequences on record, around 17% of them singletons. Clones ranked in the top ten supply about 5% of the sample.

The intended sense of this specimen's treatment or condition label: allogeneic hematopoietic cell transplantation with graft depleted of TCRalphabeta T cells and CD19 B cells. The transplant recipients were children given TCRalphabeta/CD19-depleted allogeneic hematopoietic cell grafts. The sequence was collected from a male patient younger than 18 who had a stem cell transplant for acute lymphoblastic leukemia, so the T cells may come from the graft donor. The specimen comprised PBMCs, mostly from graft donor cells, sampled 360 days after TCRalphabeta/CD19-depleted stem cell transplant. The chain employs TRBV5-6 and TRBJ2-1; TRBD2 matches 12 bases in the middle. The DNA sequence follows: TGTGCCAGCAGCGCCCGGCCTCGACTAGCGGGAGACGGAAGTGAGCAGTTCTTC. This sequence encodes CASSARPRLAGDGSEQFF.